The clone carrying this TCR beta chain was picked up a small number of times. Its antigen is unknown. This entry belongs to a study of identical twins. The study's findings and limits: Beta clonotypes that were abundant in cord blood contained fewer insertions, a pattern absent from memory repertoires.

Trimming removed 0 bases at V and 3 bases at J, with 12 bases between. CDR3 length equals 15 residues. Germline V lookup: CDR1 MNHEY, CDR2 SVGEGT. TCRdb fed the 5' RACE reads into MiXCR, producing one record per CDR3 protein. The repertoire consists of hundreds of thousands of distinct CDR3 sequences, with about 20% occurring once and the leading ten covering over 10%. No donor was unhealthy or non-Caucasian. The same sample was also used in a study of T cells expressing NK-cell markers. From that report: HCMV serostatus: most of the eight sequenced donors positive, one negative. It was still unclear whether expanded NKG2C+ T cell clones were HCMV specific.

The clonotype originates from a young woman in good health. The chain carries TRBV6-2 or TRBV6-3 and TRBJ2-7; maybe TRBD1 (5 bases). Sequencing was carried out using PBMCs. The CDR3 loop reads CASSYSRQGNYEQYF. In DNA form, the CDR3 reads TGTGCCAGCAGTTACTCGAGGCAGGGAAACTACGAGCAGTACTTC.